This T cell receptor beta chain was documented in a study of T cell repertoires in cytomegalovirus infection. Overall study: Both recently identified HLA-C-restricted and well-studied HLA-B-restricted CMV epitopes were used in the study. Carrying CMV and the relevant HLA type showed in public TCR beta signatures.

V was pared by 1 base and J by 1 base, with 16 bases between. Germline V CDR1 and CDR2: SGHTA, FQGNSA. The CDR3 spans 17 residues. Whole-study findings and limits: Clonotype analysis showed dominance of the ex vivo response by HLA-C-restricted CMV-specific TCR beta clonotypes.

Via MiXCR, TCRdb re-called the reads, giving one row per CDR3 protein. The sample includes fewer than 350,000 distinct CDR3 sequences, almost 30% of them seen just once. As for this clonotype: The antigen is unknown. This clone may be a read error of a much larger clone one base away.

The J gene is TRBJ1-1, the V gene TRBV7-2, with no clear D. The sample in question was cultured PBMCs, obtained from culture after CMV antigen stimulation. The TCR originated in a human donor in good health (CMV status not recorded). Some clones in this sample may be carry-over from other donors' samples. The CDR3 DNA reads TGTGCCAGCAGCTTAGTAAGATGGACCAGCGCGAACACTGAAGCTTTCTTT. This gives the protein CASSLVRWTSANTEAFF.